What follows are 22 T cell receptor beta chains derived from one specimen sequenced in a study of vaccination and CD4 T cells after COVID-19. The sample's treatment: approximately nine-day PBMC culture with coronavirus spike peptide pools or control peptides (ViraFEST assay). No antigen has been assigned to these receptors. Once obtained from cultured CD4+ T cells, the DNA was sequenced using the Oncomine TCR Beta short-read assay. TCRdb passed the PCR reads through MiXCR, listing each CDR3 protein once. Among more than 15,000 distinct CDR3 sequences listed, roughly 51% were seen once. The specimen was CD4+ T cells from blood, cultured in vitro. These receptors were collected from a human donor who had recovered from COVID-19.

The chain has TRBV30 and TRBJ1-3, with D uncertain. Germline CDR1 is GTSNPN and CDR2 is SVGIG (reference sequence). CDR3 length equals 13 residues. The germline V and J ends were trimmed by 0 bases and 5 bases, with 8 bases remaining between them. The CDR3 sequence: CAWSVNWRNTIYF. CDR3 nucleotides: TGTGCCTGGAGTGTTAATTGGCGAAACACCATATATTTT.

The chain uses TRBV6-1 and TRBJ1-6, with 8 bases aligning to TRBD1. The CDR3 is made up of 14 amino acids. Germline loops: CDR1 MNHNS, CDR2 SASEGT. V was pared by 4 bases and J by 10 bases, with 6 bases of the junction left unmatched. The CDR3 loop is CASSADRVGSPLHF. The CDR3 bases are TGTGCCAGCAGTGCGGACAGGGTTGGCTCACCCCTCCACTTT.

This clonotype was seen a single time. V gene TRBV7-9 combines with J gene TRBJ2-7; D might be TRBD1 or TRBD2, each matching 5 bases. There are 14 residues in the CDR3. Trimming took off 5 bases at V and 2 bases at J, with 13 bases between the two ends. Germline V gene lookup returns CDR1 SEHNR and CDR2 FQNEAQ (reference sequence). The CDR3 reads CASSLTGTPYEQYF. The CDR3 nucleotides read TGTGCCAGCAGCCTCACCGGGACCCCCTACGAGCAGTACTTC.

The chain carries TRBV6-1 and TRBJ1-2, with TRBD1 as a possible D gene (6 bases). The CDR3 extends over 13 amino acids. The ends were cut back, 2 bases at V and 7 bases at J, with 11 bases in the middle. Germline V gene sequence: CDR1 MNHNS, CDR2 SASEGT. The chain's CDR3 is CASSERQVSGYTF. CDR3 DNA: TGTGCCAGCAGTGAAAGACAGGTCAGTGGCTACACCTTC.

The chain has TRBV4-1 and TRBJ2-7, with D perhaps matching TRBD2 (5 bases). The CDR3 contains 13 residues. Germline lookup yields CDR1 MGHRA and CDR2 YSYEKL. The V end lost 3 bases, the J end lost 9 bases, and 15 bases lay between the germline ends. The CDR3 loop reads CASSQANEGSQYF. Written as DNA, the CDR3 is TGCGCCAGCAGCCAGGCTAACGAGGGTTCGCAGTACTTC.

The table lists this clonotype with a few counts. This sequence joins TRBV27 and TRBJ1-1, with D maybe TRBD1 (5 bases). V shed 4 bases and J shed 4 bases, with 16 bases lying between them. This CDR3 spans 15 amino acids. From germline, CDR1 is MNHEY and CDR2 SMNVEV (reference sequence). The CDR3 loop is CASSSLGGRITEAFF. The CDR3 coding sequence is TGTGCCAGCAGTTCCTTGGGGGGGAGAATCACTGAAGCTTTCTTT.

The chain joins TRBV6-4 to TRBJ1-1, with 8 bases lining up with TRBD1. The germline gives CDR1 MRHNA, CDR2 SNTAGT. The CDR3 is made up of 14 amino acids. Trimming cost V 6 bases and J 5 bases; bases outside gene matches: 8. The chain's CDR3 is CASRNRTGKTEAFF. The CDR3 region has the DNA TGTGCCAGCAGAAACCGGACAGGGAAGACTGAAGCTTTCTTT.

The CDR3 coding sequence is TGCAGTGTCCCGCCAGGAGGTCGGCAGACCCAGTACTTC. Amino acid sequence: CSVPPGGRQTQYF. V gene TRBV20-1 combines with J gene TRBJ2-5, with D possibly matching TRBD2 (5 bases). Looked up from germline, CDR1 is DFQATT and CDR2 is SNEGSKA (reference sequence). V was pared by 7 bases and J by 6 bases, with 18 bases between. CDR3 size: 13 residues.

The chain recombines TRBV20-1 with TRBJ1-2, with D tentatively TRBD1 (5 bases). In germline, CDR1 is DFQATT, CDR2 SNEGSKA (reference sequence). The CDR3 totals 12 residues. The DNA for the CDR3 is TGCAGGCTAGGCCAGGGACGGTATGGCTACACCTTC. Encoded protein: CRLGQGRYGYTF.

This clonotype appeared a few times. The chain is built from TRBV6-1 and TRBJ2-5; 10 nucleotides line up with TRBD2. The J segment lost 9 bases and the V segment lost 6 bases, leaving 13 bases of the junction unmatched. CDR3 length: 15 residues. Germline V gives CDR1 MNHNS, CDR2 SASEGT. The CDR3 reads CASSPSGGTSFSQYF. CDR3 DNA: TGTGCCAGCAGCCCTAGCGGGGGCACAAGTTTTTCCCAGTACTTC.

V is TRBV12-3 or TRBV12-4 and J is TRBJ1-2; 7 bases align to TRBD1. The CDR3 length is 15 residues. Unmatched junction bases numbered 7, after V lost 1 base and J lost 5 bases. The CDR3 DNA is TGTGCCAGCAGTTTAGGGTCGGACAGGCTTTATGGCTACACCTTC. Protein sequence: CASSLGSDRLYGYTF.

The V call is TRBV27, the J call TRBJ2-5, with D perhaps matching TRBD1 or TRBD2 (5 bases each). This CDR3 spans 14 amino acids. Trimming took off 5 bases at V and 1 base at J, with 11 bases between the two ends. The V gene's germline CDR1 is MNHEY and CDR2 SMNVEV (reference sequence). In DNA form, the CDR3 reads TGTGCCAGCAGTAGGGGAGTCTTCCAAGAGACCCAGTACTTC. Amino acids: CASSRGVFQETQYF.

The genes are TRBV28 and TRBJ1-1; D uncertain. The V end was cut by 7 bases, the J end by 2 bases, with 8 bases between. The CDR3 has 12 residues. Germline V gene sequence: CDR1 MDHEN, CDR2 SYDVKM. The CDR3 region has the DNA TGTGCCAGCATCGACCATAACACTGAAGCTTTCTTT. This gives the protein CASIDHNTEAFF. Variable domain in full (rest from reference TRBV28 and TRBJ1-1): DVKVTQSSRYLVKRTGEKVFLECVQDMDHENMFWYRQDPGLGLRLIYFSYDVKMKEKGDIPEGYSVSREKKERFSLILESASTNQTSMYLCASIDHNTEAFFGQGTRLTVV.

This chain connects TRBV6-1 to TRBJ1-2, with TRBD1 identical over 10 bases. Germline assignment: CDR1 MNHNS and CDR2 SASEGT. The V gene end was trimmed by 6 bases and the J gene end by 1 base; junction bases not matched to a gene: 2. This CDR3 region has 14 residues. CDR3 bases: TGTGCCAGCAGCAGGGACAGGGGTAACTATGGCTACACCTTC. Its protein product is CASSRDRGNYGYTF.

J is TRBJ1-6 and V is TRBV6-1, with D maybe TRBD1 (6 bases). CDR3 length equals 14 residues. Trimming shortened V by 7 bases and J by 10 bases, and 17 bases separated the two germline ends. In germline, CDR1 is MNHNS, CDR2 SASEGT. In DNA, the CDR3 is TGTGCCAGCACCGAGGCAGGGGTCCGATCACCCCTCCACTTT. Its protein is CASTEAGVRSPLHF.

The chain links TRBV19 to TRBJ1-1, with a possible D match to TRBD1 (6 bases). CDR3 length: 15 amino acids. Trimming shortened V by 0 bases and J by 1 base, and 9 bases separated the two germline ends. Germline V gene sequence: CDR1 LNHDA, CDR2 SQIVND (reference sequence). The CDR3 spells CASSIDPGQNTEAFF. CDR3 DNA: TGTGCCAGTAGTATAGATCCGGGACAGAACACTGAAGCTTTCTTT.

The V call is TRBV5-6, the J call TRBJ1-2; D is ambiguous. The CDR3 sequence is 14 residues long. The germline V gene has CDR1 SGHDT and CDR2 YYEEEE. Trimming stripped 1 base from V and 0 bases from J, with 7 bases between. The CDR3: CASSLFRANYGYTF. CDR3 sequence (DNA): TGTGCCAGCAGCTTGTTTAGGGCTAACTATGGCTACACCTTC.

Here the CDR3 reads CASSQDPYQPQHF. The DNA for the CDR3 is TGCGCCAGCAGCCAAGATCCATATCAGCCCCAGCATTTT. V and J are TRBV4-1 and TRBJ1-5, with D hard to call. The germline CDR1 and CDR2 sequences are MGHRA and YSYEKL. The CDR3 covers 13 residues. Trimming cost V 0 bases and J 5 bases, with 5 bases left between them.

This chain uses TRBV6-1 with TRBJ1-3; TRBD1 might be the D (6 bases). CDR1 and CDR2 (germline): MNHNS, SASEGT. The CDR3 totals 15 residues. With 5 bases removed from V and 3 bases from J, the gap between germline ends came to 14 bases. CDR3 loop: CASSPTGYNGNTIYF. The DNA of the CDR3 is TGTGCCAGCAGTCCCACAGGGTATAATGGAAACACCATATATTTT.

The V gene is TRBV7-9, the J gene TRBJ2-7; 10 nucleotides line up with TRBD1. This CDR3 has 14 amino acids. The V segment lost 6 bases and the J segment 4 bases; nucleotides outside the gene matches: 6. Germline assignment: CDR1 SEHNR and CDR2 FQNEAQ (reference sequence). For the CDR3, the DNA is TGTGCCAGCAGTTCCGGGACAGGGGATTACGAGCAGTACTTC. Translation: CASSSGTGDYEQYF.

There are a few counts of this clonotype. This sequence joins TRBV10-3 and TRBJ2-1; 8 nucleotides match TRBD2. The V and J ends lost 5 bases and 8 bases, in that order; junction bases with no gene match: 2. The CDR3 has 12 residues. Looked up from germline, CDR1 is ENHRY and CDR2 is SYGVKD. The CDR3: CAISMTSDEQFF. In DNA, the CDR3 is TGTGCCATCAGTATGACTAGCGATGAGCAGTTCTTC.

This clonotype was seen a few times. The chain has TRBV20-1 and TRBJ2-5; 12 bases fit TRBD2. Germline loops: CDR1 DFQATT, CDR2 SNEGSKA (reference sequence). The CDR3 loop spans 14 amino acids. V shed 7 bases, J shed 1 base, and the junction held 4 bases outside the gene matches. CDR3 coding DNA: TGCAGTGGCGGACTAGCGGGATCCCAAGAGACCCAGTACTTC. Translating gives CSGGLAGSQETQYF.